This TCR beta chain came from a study of cytomegalovirus exposure and HLA in healthy donors. Study results and limitations: Donor immune exposure was known only as CMV serostatus. Specificity of a few CMV-associated chains for CMV antigens was verified in vitro. In a later analysis, TCR beta V- and J-gene trimming showed a link to a missense DCLRE1C variant. According to a later analysis, most TCR beta chains associated with CMV appeared HLA-restricted.

As concerns this clone: What it recognizes is unknown.

Primers: 60 Vbeta forward and 13 Jbeta reverse. Using immunoSEQ multiplex PCR, the repertoire was profiled, and TCRdb retains in-frame clones only, with some absent. The table has 100,000 to 150,000 clones, roughly 79% seen once; the top ten hold approximately 2.6%. This CDR3 region has 15 residues. From germline, CDR1 is SGDLS and CDR2 YYNGEE. The V and J ends lost 3 bases and 3 bases, in that order; junction bases with no gene match: 6. The sample comprised PBMCs. The chain has TRBV9 and TRBJ1-1, with 9 bases lining up with TRBD1. The TCR sequence derives from a boy between 2 and 15 years old in good health and CMV-seronegative. CDR3 DNA sequence: TGTGCCAGCAGCGGCGGACAGGGGATCCACACTGAAGCTTTCTTT. Amino acids: CASSGGQGIHTEAFF.